The 7 T cell receptor beta chains reported below all come from one sample, sequenced in a study of post-analysis software for immune sequencing data. Incorporated into the TCR beta cDNA libraries were unique molecular identifiers, which served to reduce PCR and sequencing biases. TCRdb reanalysed the PCR reads using MiXCR and keeps one entry per CDR3 protein. The sample has almost 700,000 distinct CDR3 sequences; approximately 60% are singletons. These TCRs are of unknown antigen specificity. Study observations and caveats: Patients showed TRBV5-6, TRBV5-1 and TRBV20-1 among a handful of TRBV segments more frequent than in controls.

The sequencing sample was made of blood. These receptors were obtained from a girl between 2 and 10 years old with multiple sclerosis.

This chain links TRBV5-1 with TRBJ2-7; 8 bases agree with TRBD1. The DNA end lines up better with TRBJ2-5; the J call may be wrong. This CDR3 has 15 amino acids. CDR1 is SGHRS, CDR2 YFSETQ, per germline. The CDR3 here is CASSATGGVGETQYF. The DNA of the CDR3 is TGCGCCAGCAGCGCAACAGGGGGTGTGGGGGAGACCCAGTACTTC.

V gene TRBV5-1 combines with J gene TRBJ2-3; D unclear. Germline V gives CDR1 SGHRS, CDR2 YFSETQ. There are 16 residues in the CDR3. V lost 0 bases and J 2 bases, leaving 13 bases between the germline ends. Here the CDR3 reads CASSLGRDTITDTQYF. CDR3 sequence (DNA): TGCGCCAGCAGCTTGGGTAGGGATACGATCACAGATACGCAGTATTTT.

The rearrangement uses TRBV20-1 and TRBJ2-3; D is ambiguous. V dropped 1 base and J dropped 4 bases, with 9 bases sitting between them. Germline lookup yields CDR1 DFQATT and CDR2 SNEGSKA (reference sequence). The CDR3 is 13 amino acids. In DNA form, the CDR3 reads TGCAGTGCTAGAGGAGAAAGGGCAGATACGCAGTATTTT. It is translated as CSARGERADTQYF.

This chain connects TRBV10-3 to TRBJ1-1; possibly TRBD1 for D (5 bases). Between the trimmed V and J ends, which lost 0 bases and 8 bases, there was a span of 13 bases. Germline assignment: CDR1 ENHRY and CDR2 SYGVKD. The CDR3 extends over 14 amino acids. DNA of the CDR3: TGTGCCATCAGTGAGTCGGGAGGGGCAGGCGAAGCTTTCTTT. It is translated as CAISESGGAGEAFF.

This sequence joins TRBV20-1 and TRBJ2-5; TRBD2 matches 10 bases. The CDR3 covers 18 residues. CDR1 and CDR2 from the germline V gene are DFQATT and SNEGSKA (reference sequence). V lost 6 bases and J lost 4; bases outside the gene matches: 20. CDR3 sequence: CSASSPTAGGPLGETQYF. DNA for the CDR3: TGCAGTGCATCCAGTCCCACAGCGGGGGGGCCTTTGGGAGAGACCCAGTACTTC.

This clonotype was counted only a few times. The rearrangement joins TRBV25-1 to TRBJ1-4, with 11 bases fitting TRBD1. Unmatched junction bases numbered 2, after V lost 1 base and J lost 4 bases. There are 16 residues in the CDR3. Per germline, CDR1 MGHDK and CDR2 SYGVNS. The CDR3 is CASSEWGTGGNEKLFF. DNA of the CDR3: TGTGCCAGCAGTGAATGGGGGACAGGGGGTAATGAAAAACTGTTTTTT.

There are a few counts of this clonotype. V and J are TRBV5-1 and TRBJ2-4; a weak D match, TRBD1 (6 bases). V was pared by 4 bases and J by 8 bases, with 13 bases between. The CDR3 extends over 13 amino acids. The germline V gene encodes CDR1 SGHRS and CDR2 YFSETQ. The CDR3 loop is CASSIQAGDIQYF. The CDR3 DNA sequence: TGCGCCAGCAGCATCCAAGCAGGGGACATTCAGTACTTC.